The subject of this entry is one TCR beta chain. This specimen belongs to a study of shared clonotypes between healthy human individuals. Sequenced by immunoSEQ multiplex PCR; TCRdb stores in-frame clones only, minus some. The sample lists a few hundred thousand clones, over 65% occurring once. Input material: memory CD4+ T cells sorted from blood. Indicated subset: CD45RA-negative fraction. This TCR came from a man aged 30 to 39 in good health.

The CDR3, as DNA: TGTGCCAGCGAGAACCTAGCTGCCGTGCTCGGTGAGCAGTTCTTC. Encoded protein: CASENLAAVLGEQFF. The chain joins TRBV6-1 to TRBJ2-1, with a weak D call TRBD2 (5 bases). The germline V gene has CDR1 MNHNS and CDR2 SASEGT. This CDR3 has 15 amino acids. The V end was cut by 8 bases, the J end by 9 bases, with 23 bases between.